This T cell receptor (beta chain) was retrieved from a study of identical twins. After removal of 0 bases from V and 5 bases from J, the junction contained 7 bases not matched to a gene. This CDR3 comprises 16 residues. In germline, CDR1 is SGHDT, CDR2 YYEEEE. MiXCR was run by TCRdb on the 5' RACE reads, yielding one entry per CDR3 protein. Counted here are 1.5 million to 2 million distinct CDR3 sequences, roughly 35% occurring once; the ten biggest clones make up more than 0.25%. Sequencing was done on a sample of cord blood. This clonotype was obtained from a newborn girl in good health. V is TRBV5-6 and J is TRBJ2-1, with 8 bases matching TRBD2. CDR3 residues: CASSLGLALSNNEQFF. The CDR3 region has the DNA TGTGCCAGCAGCTTGGGACTAGCGCTGTCCAACAATGAGCAGTTCTTC.